The T cell receptor beta chain under discussion was sequenced for a study of blood T cell repertoires in COVID-19. Trimming cost V 0 bases and J 5 bases, with 11 bases left between them. Germline CDR1 is SGHNT and CDR2 is YYREEE (reference sequence). This CDR3 spans 14 amino acids. This table comes from immunoSEQ multiplex PCR, and its TCRdb copy is limited to in-frame clones, with some not included. The sample shows around 24,000 clones, over 80% of them seen only once. The sequence derives from a woman older than 75 with acute or convalescent COVID-19. Sample: peripheral blood. The chain links TRBV5-4 to TRBJ1-2; D is unresolved. The CDR3 sequence: CASSLGSAGYGYTF. In DNA, the CDR3 is TGTGCCAGCAGCTTGGGGTCGGCGGGATATGGCTACACCTTC.